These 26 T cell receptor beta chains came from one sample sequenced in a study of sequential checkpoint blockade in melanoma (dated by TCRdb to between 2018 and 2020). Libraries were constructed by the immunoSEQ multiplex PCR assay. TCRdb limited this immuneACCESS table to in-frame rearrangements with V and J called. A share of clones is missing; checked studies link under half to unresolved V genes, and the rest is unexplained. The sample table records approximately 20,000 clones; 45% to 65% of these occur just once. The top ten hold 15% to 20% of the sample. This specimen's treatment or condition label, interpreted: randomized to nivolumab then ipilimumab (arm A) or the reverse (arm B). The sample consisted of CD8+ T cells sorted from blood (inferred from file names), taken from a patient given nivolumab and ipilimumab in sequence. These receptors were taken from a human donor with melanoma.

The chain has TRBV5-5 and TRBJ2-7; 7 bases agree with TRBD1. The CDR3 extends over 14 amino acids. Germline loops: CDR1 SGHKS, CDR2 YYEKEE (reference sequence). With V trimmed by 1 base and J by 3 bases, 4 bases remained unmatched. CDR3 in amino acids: CASSLNDRDYEQYF. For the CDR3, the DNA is TGTGCCAGCAGCTTGAACGACAGGGACTACGAGCAGTACTTC.

The CDR3 loop reads CASSWRLAATDTQYF. CDR3 in DNA: TGTGCCAGCAGCTGGAGACTAGCGGCCACAGATACGCAGTATTTT. This rearrangement joins TRBV5-5 to TRBJ2-3; 9 bases match TRBD2. The CDR3 sequence is 15 residues long. Germline loops: CDR1 SGHKS, CDR2 YYEKEE (reference sequence). Unmatched junction bases numbered 4, after V lost 3 bases and J lost 2 bases.

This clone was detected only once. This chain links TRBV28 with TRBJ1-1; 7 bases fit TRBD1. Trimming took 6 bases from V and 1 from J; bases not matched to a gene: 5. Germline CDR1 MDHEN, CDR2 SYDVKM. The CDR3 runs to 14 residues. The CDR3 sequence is CASRPGQRNTEAFF. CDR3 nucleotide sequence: TGTGCCAGCAGACCGGGACAGCGGAACACTGAAGCTTTCTTT.

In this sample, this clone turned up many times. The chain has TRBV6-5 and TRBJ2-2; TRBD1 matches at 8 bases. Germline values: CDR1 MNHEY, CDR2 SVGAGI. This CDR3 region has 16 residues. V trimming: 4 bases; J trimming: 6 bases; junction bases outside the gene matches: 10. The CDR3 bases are TGTGCCAGCAGTTCAGAAACCGGGACAGGCTCCGGGGAGCTGTTTTTT. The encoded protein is CASSSETGTGSGELFF.

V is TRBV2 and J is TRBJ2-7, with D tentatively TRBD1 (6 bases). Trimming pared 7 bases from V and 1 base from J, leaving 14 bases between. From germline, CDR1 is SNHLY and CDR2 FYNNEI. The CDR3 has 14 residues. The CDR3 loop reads CASIPGAASYEQYF. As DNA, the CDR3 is TGTGCCAGCATCCCAGGGGCCGCATCCTACGAGCAGTACTTC.

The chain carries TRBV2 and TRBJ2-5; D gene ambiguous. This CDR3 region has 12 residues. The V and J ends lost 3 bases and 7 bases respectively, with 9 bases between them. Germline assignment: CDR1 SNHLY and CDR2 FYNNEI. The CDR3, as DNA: TGTGCCAGCAGTGAGGCGGAAGGGACCCAGTACTTC. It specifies CASSEAEGTQYF.

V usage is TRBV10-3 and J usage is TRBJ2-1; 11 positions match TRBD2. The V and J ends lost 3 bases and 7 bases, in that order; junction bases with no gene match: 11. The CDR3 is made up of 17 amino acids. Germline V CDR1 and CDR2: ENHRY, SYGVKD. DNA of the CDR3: TGTGCCATCAGTGATTCTGGGGGTAGCGGGAGGGGGAATGAGCAGTTCTTC. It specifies CAISDSGGSGRGNEQFF.

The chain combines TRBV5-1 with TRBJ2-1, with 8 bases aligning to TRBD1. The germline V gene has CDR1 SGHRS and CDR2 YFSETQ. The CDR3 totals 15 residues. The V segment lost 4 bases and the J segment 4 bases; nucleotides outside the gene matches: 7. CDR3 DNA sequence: TGCGCCAGCAGCGCGGGACAGGTCCTATACAATGAGCAGTTCTTC. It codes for CASSAGQVLYNEQFF.

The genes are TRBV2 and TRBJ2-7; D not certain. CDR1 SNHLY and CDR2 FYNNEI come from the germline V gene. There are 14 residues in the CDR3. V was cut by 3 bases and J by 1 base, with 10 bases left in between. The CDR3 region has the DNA TGTGCCAGCAGTGAGGCAGGAAAATCCTACGAGCAGTACTTC. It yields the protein CASSEAGKSYEQYF.

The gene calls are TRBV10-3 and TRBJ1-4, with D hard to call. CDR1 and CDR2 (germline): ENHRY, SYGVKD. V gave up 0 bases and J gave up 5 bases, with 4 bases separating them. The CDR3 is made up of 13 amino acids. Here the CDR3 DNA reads TGTGCCATCAGTGAGTCGCGGAATGAAAAACTGTTTTTT. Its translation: CAISESRNEKLFF.

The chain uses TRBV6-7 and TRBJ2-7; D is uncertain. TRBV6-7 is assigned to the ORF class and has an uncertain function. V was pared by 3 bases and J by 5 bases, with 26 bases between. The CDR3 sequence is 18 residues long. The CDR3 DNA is TGTGCCAGCAGTTATTTTAGTAGGCCAACAGTTTTTATCGACGAGCAGTACTTC. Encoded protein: CASSYFSRPTVFIDEQYF.

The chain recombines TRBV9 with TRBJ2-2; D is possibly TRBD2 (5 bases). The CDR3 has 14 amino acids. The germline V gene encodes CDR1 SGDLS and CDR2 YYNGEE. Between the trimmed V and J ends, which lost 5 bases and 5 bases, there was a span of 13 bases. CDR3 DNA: TGTGCCAGCAGATCGATCGGAGGAACCGGGGAGCTGTTTTTT. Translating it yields CASRSIGGTGELFF.

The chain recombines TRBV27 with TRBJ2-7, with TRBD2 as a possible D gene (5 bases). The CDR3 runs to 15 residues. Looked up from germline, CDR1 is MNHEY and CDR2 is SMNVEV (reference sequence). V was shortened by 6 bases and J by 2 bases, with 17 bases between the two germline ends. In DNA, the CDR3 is TGTGCCAGCAGCTTGGGAGTCAGCAGTACCTACGAGCAGTACTTC. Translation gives CASSLGVSSTYEQYF.

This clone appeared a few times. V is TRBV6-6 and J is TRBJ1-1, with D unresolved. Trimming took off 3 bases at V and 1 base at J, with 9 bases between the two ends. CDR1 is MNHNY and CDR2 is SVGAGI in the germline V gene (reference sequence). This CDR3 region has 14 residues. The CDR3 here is CASSYAGRNTEAFF. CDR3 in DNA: TGTGCCAGCAGTTATGCCGGGAGGAACACTGAAGCTTTCTTT.

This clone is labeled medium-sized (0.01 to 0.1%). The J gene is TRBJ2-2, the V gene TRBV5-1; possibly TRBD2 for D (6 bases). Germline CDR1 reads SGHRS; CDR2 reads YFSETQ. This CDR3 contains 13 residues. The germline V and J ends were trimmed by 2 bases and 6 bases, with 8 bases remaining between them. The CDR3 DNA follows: TGCGCCAGCAGCTTAAGGGACTCCGGGGAGCTGTTTTTT. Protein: CASSLRDSGELFF.

CDR3 DNA: TGTGCCACCAGCAGAGGGAATGACAGGGGCTACAACACCGGGGAGCTGTTTTTT. This translates into CATSRGNDRGYNTGELFF. The V and J genes are TRBV15 and TRBJ2-2; TRBD1 agrees at 8 bases. Germline V gene sequence: CDR1 LNHNV, CDR2 YYDKDF (reference sequence). The V gene end was trimmed by 1 base and the J gene end by 2 bases; junction bases not matched to a gene: 9. The CDR3 totals 18 residues.

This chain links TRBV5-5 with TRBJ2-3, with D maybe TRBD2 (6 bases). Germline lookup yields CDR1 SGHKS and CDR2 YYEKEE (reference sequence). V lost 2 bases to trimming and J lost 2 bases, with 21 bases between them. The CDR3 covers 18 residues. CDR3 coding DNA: TGTGCCAGCAGCTTTTCCTGGTCTGGAGGGATTAACACAGATACGCAGTATTTT. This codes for CASSFSWSGGINTDTQYF. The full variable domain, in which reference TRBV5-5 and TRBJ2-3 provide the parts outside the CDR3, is DAGVTQSPTHLIKTRGQQVTLRCSPISGHKSVSWYQQVLGQGPQFIFQYYEKEERGRGNFPDRFSARQFPNYSSELNVNALLLGDSALYLCASSFSWSGGINTDTQYFGPGTRLTVL.

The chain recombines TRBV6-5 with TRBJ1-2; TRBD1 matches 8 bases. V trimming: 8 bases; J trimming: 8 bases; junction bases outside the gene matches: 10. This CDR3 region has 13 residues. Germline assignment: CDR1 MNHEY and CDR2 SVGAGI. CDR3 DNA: TGTGCCAGCCGGACTCGGACAGGGTGGGGCTACACCTTC. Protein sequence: CASRTRTGWGYTF.

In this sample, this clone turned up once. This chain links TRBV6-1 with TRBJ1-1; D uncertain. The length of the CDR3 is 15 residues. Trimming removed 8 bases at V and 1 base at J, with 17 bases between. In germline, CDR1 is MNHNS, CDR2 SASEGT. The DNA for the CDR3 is TGTGCCAGCTCTGAAAAGCCTAGGCAGAACACTGAAGCTTTCTTT. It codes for CASSEKPRQNTEAFF.

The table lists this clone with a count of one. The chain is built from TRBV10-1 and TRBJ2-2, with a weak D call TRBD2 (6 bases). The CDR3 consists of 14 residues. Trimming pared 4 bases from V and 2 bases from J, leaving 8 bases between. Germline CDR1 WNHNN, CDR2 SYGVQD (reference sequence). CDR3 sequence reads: CASSGGLNTGELFF. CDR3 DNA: TGCGCCAGCAGTGGGGGACTTAACACCGGGGAGCTGTTTTTT.

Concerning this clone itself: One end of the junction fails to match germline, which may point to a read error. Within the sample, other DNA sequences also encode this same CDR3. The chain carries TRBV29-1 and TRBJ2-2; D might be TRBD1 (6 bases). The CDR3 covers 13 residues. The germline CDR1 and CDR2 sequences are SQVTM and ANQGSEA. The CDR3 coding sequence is TGCAGCGTACAGGGTTGGGGAACCGGGGAGCTGTTTTTC. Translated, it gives CSVQGWGTGELFF.

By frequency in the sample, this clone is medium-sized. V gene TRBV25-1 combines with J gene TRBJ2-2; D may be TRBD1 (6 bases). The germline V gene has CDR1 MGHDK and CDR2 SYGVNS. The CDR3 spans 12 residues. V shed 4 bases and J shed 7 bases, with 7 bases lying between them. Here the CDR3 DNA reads TGTGCCAGCAGTGCAGGGGTCGGGGAGCTGTTTTTT. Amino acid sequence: CASSAGVGELFF.

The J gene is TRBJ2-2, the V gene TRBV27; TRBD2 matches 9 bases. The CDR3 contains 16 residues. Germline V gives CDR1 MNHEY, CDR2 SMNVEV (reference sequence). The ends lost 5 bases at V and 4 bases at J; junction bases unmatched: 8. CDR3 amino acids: CASSQTSGRTTGELFF. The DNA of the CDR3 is TGTGCCAGCAGTCAGACTAGCGGTAGGACCACCGGGGAGCTGTTTTTT.

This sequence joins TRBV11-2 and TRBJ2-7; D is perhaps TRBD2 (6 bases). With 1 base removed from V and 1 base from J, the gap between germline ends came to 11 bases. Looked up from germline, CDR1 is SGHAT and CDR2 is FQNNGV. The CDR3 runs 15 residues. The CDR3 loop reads CASSLAGSGSYEQYF. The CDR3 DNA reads TGTGCCAGCAGCTTAGCCGGGAGCGGATCCTACGAGCAGTACTTC.

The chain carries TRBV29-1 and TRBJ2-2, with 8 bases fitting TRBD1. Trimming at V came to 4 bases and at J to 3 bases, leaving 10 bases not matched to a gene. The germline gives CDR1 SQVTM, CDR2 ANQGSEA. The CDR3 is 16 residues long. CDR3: CSVVWVGTGDTGELFF. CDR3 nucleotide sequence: TGCAGCGTTGTTTGGGTCGGGACAGGCGACACCGGGGAGCTGTTTTTT.

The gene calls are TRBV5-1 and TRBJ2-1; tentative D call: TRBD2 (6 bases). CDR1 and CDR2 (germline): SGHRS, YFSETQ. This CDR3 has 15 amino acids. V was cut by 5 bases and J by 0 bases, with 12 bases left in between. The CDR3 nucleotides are TGCGCCAGCAGGGAGGAGGGGAGCTCCTACAATGAGCAGTTCTTC. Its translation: CASREEGSSYNEQFF.